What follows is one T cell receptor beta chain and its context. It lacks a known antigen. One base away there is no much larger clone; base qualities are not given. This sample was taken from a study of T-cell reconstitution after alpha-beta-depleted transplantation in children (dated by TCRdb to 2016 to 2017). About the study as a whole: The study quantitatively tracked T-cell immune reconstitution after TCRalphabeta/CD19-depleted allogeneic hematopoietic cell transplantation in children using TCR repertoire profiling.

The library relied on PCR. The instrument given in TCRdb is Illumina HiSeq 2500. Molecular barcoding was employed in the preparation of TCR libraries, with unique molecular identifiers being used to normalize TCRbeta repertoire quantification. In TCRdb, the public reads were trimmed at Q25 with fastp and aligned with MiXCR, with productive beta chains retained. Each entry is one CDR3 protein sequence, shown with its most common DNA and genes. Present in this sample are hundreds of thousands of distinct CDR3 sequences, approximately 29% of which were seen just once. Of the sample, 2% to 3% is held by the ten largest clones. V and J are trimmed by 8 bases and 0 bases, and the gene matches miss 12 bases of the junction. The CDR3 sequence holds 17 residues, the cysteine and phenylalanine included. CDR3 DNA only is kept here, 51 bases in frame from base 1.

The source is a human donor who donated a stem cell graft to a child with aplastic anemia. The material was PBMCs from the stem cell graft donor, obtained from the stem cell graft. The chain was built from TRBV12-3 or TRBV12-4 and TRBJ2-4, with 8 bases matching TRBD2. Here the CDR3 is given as CASGQVSGGQAKNIQYF. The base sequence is TGTGCCAGCGGGCAGGTCTCGGGGGGGCAAGCCAAAAACATTCAGTACTTC.